This T cell receptor (beta chain) was profiled in a study of PD-1 blockade in mismatch repair-deficient tumors. Study results and limitations: Tumor-resident clones, often absent from pretreatment blood, expanded after pembrolizumab and then contracted. Three of seven peptides expanded clones, giving over 130 unique blood TCRs.

About this clone itself: Its antigen is not known.

The repertoire was sequenced with immunoSEQ multiplex PCR; TCRdb's copy has only in-frame clones and lacks some. The sample gives approximately 10,000 clones, roughly 84% of which show up once; 14% to 15% is in the top ten. J gave up 5 bases and V 1 base, and 5 bases lay outside the gene matches. This CDR3 spans 14 amino acids. Germline loops: CDR1 GTSNPN, CDR2 SVGIG (reference sequence). Time point given: roughly eleven-day in vitro stimulation with candidate mutation-associated neoantigen peptide 1. Three pembrolizumab responders had their TCRs sequenced. An approximately nine-day in vitro culture was run per each of about seven reactive peptides.

J is TRBJ1-1 and V is TRBV30, with TRBD1 matching over 9 bases. This sample comprised cells cultured in vitro, obtained from a patient treated with pembrolizumab. This sequence was found in an adult with mismatch repair-deficient cancer. The CDR3 coding sequence is TGTGCCTGGAGTGCGGGGACAGGGAGAACTGAAGCTTTCTTT. As protein: CAWSAGTGRTEAFF.